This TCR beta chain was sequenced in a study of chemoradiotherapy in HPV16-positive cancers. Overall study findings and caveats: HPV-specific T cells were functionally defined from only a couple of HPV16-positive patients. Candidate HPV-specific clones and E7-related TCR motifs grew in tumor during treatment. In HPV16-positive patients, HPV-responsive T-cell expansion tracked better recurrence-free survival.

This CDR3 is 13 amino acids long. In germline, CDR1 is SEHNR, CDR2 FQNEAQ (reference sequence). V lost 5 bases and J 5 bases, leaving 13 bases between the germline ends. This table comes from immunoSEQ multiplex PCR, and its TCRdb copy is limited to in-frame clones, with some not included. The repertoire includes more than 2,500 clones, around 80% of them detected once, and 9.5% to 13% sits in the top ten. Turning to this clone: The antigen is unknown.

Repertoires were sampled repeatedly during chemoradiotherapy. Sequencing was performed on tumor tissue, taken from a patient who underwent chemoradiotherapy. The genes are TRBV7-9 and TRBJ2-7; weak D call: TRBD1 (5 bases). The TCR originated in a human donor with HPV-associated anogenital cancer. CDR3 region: CASSTNRRNEQYF. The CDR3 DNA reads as TGTGCCAGCAGCACGAACAGGAGAAACGAGCAGTACTTC. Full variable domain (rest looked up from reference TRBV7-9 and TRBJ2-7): DTGVSQNPRHKITKRGQNVTFRCDPISEHNRLYWYRQTLGQGPEFLTYFQNEAQLEKSRLLSDRFSAERPKGSFSTLEIQRTEQGDSAMYLCASSTNRRNEQYFGPGTRLTVT.